This paragraph reports one TCR beta chain. The clone's antigen remains unknown. No clone much larger than this one lies a single base away; base qualities are absent. This entry belongs to a study of identical twins (dated by TCRdb to about 2016). Regarding the research as a whole: The study deep-sequenced TCR alpha and beta repertoires from monozygotic twins, unrelated adults of various ages and cord blood to test whether fetal clonotypes persist. To rule out contamination, the twin experiments were replicated at different times with different library preparation protocols. Here is what the overall study found, with its caveats: Fewer insertions were carried by abundant cord blood beta clonotypes; a weaker similar trend was observed in young adult naive repertoires, while no such trend was observed in memory repertoires. Invariant T cells such as MAIT and iNKT could partly confound zero-insertion analyses, though diverse VJ usage argued against this for most clonotypes. Compared with coincidental sharing between unrelated individuals, out-of-frame TCR alpha sequences shared between twins showed an excess of sequences with low generation probability. In beta out-of-frame sequences, excess twin sharing was weaker, because having fewer shared sequences lowered the signal-to-noise ratio. Conclusions relied on cross-sectional statistical analysis, since the same donors could not be followed over many years. Out-of-frame TCR alpha sharing in monozygotic twins was systematically underestimated by recombination models, whereas sharing between unrelated individuals was in agreement with the recombination models.

The CDR3 runs 17 residues from the cysteine to the phenylalanine. Here the CDR3 DNA is all that survives: 51 bases in frame from base 1. CDR1 and CDR2 were assigned from the germline V gene as SGHRS and YFSETQ. V sheds 1 base and J sheds 0 bases, leaving 14 bases between their ends. The library was built by means of 5' RACE. Sequencing took place on an Illumina HiSeq 2000. A universal primer binding site was introduced by template switching, and a unique molecular identifier was present in the final cDNA, enabling accurate counting of TCR cDNA molecules. Specific primers in the conserved constant-segment region were used to synthesize first-strand cDNA for TCR alpha and beta chains. To control for contamination, every cDNA library was double barcoded, receiving both a SMART-Mk sample barcode and Illumina barcodes. Two successive PCR steps introduced TruSeq adapter sequences along with Illumina sample barcodes. The TCR alpha and beta cDNA libraries were sequenced on the Illumina HiSeq platform using custom primers. The study's own analysis went as follows. Raw reads were processed with MiGEC to extract unique molecular identifiers, and MiXCR was used to determine CDR3 positions. For each individual, recombination models were inferred using an EM algorithm with the repgenHMM and IGoR tools. Shared clonotypes were analyzed with the tcR package in R, and sharing was normalized by the product of cloneset sizes. To study raw recombination free of thymic and clonal selection effects, out-of-frame nonproductive sequences were analyzed. In-frame beta chains were kept once TCRdb had trimmed the public reads at Q25 with fastp and called clones with MiXCR. All rows with the same CDR3 protein become a single entry with the most common DNA and genes. The V and J calls and clone size are TCRdb's, not the authors'. Recorded for this sample are about 810,000 distinct CDR3 sequences; approximately 13% of them occurred a single time. About 1.5% of the sample lies in the top ten.

Only healthy Caucasian donors were included. The twin cohort consisted of three pairs of female monozygotic twins, all aged 18 to 29 years. Peripheral blood mononuclear cells were the source from which RNA for the TCR libraries was isolated. These same records also appear under a second study, on yellow fever vaccine responses in identical twins. The second study reports: According to the authors, in identical twins the way T cells responded to vaccination appeared partly convergent and partly personalized. The study precisely tracked vaccine-responding T cell clones in identical twins.

The V and J genes are TRBV5-1 and TRBJ2-4; possibly the D gene is TRBD2, per 5 matching bases. This clonotype was sampled from a woman under 30 in good health. Sequencing was carried out using PBMCs. The CDR3 has the sequence CASSLNWGELAKNIQYF. The nucleotides are TGCGCCAGCAGCTTGAATTGGGGAGAACTAGCCAAAAACATTCAGTACTTC.